This T cell receptor beta chain was documented in a study of blood T cell repertoires in COVID-19 (dated by TCRdb to 2018 to 2021). Regarding the complete study: Collaborator samples came from the United States, Italy and Spain and covered acute and convalescent phases of COVID-19. A de-identified subject ID, COVID-19 status, age in years and sex were almost always included in the sample metadata. A freely available public database, intended as a resource for researchers studying the immune response to SARS-CoV-2, is where the repertoires were released. Samples came from the ongoing ImmuneRACE study (first 160 participants) plus 1,254 subjects from 6 global collaborators. The prospective study material was composed of cDNA or gDNA derived from T cells, B-cell-depleted T cells, or PBMCs. Where available, HLA class I and class II types were taken from metadata supplied by the sample provider and were not determined by assay-based typing. Subjects who had been exposed to COVID-19, were actively infected with it, or had recovered from it provided the deeply sampled blood TCRbeta repertoires that made up the dataset.

For this clone: Its antigen target is currently unknown. No quality values exist for individual bases; no much larger clone is one base distant.

Results the study describes overall, beyond this receptor: Clinical and demographic metadata were provided uncurated, with the amount varying by source and participant.

Collaborating institutions collected whole blood in K2EDTA tubes following their own protocols. Collaborator samples were shipped for TCRbeta analysis as frozen whole blood, isolated PBMCs, or DNA extracted from either sample type. The CDR3, from cysteine to phenylalanine, totals 15 residues. Just CDR3 DNA is preserved here, 45 bases in frame from base 1. The germline V gene provides CDR1 MGHRA and CDR2 YSYEKL. V is pared back by 1 base and J by 8 bases, with 14 bases lying between the germline termini. TCRbeta CDR3 regions were amplified from genomic DNA using the immunoSEQ Assay, a bias-controlled multiplex PCR. On the authors' methods: Within the assay, amplification of reference gene primers was used to estimate how many nucleated cells each sample contained. To quantify the absolute abundance of each unique TCRbeta CDR3 rearrangement, sequence reads were collapsed and filtered. For each sample, productive Simpson clonality was calculated as the square root of Simpson's diversity index over productive rearrangements. The immuneACCESS repertoire file appears here via TCRdb, limited to in-frame rearrangements. These files lack a portion of the clones; in checked studies, under half of the deficit traces to unresolved V genes, and the cause of the others is not known. The DNA was the basis for D and trimming; V, J and clone size are from that table. The sample records some 14,000 clones, approximately 84% of which are singletons. Of the sample, about a tenth is held by the ten largest clones.

The receptor chain draws on TRBV4-1 and TRBJ1-4, and TRBD1 may be the D gene, going by 5 matching bases. This TCR came from a human donor in a cohort sampled during active COVID-19. The sequenced sample was peripheral blood. The CDR3 reads CASSQVVGGWEKLFF. The DNA reads TGCGCCAGCAGCCAAGTGGTCGGGGGTTGGGAAAAACTGTTTTTT.